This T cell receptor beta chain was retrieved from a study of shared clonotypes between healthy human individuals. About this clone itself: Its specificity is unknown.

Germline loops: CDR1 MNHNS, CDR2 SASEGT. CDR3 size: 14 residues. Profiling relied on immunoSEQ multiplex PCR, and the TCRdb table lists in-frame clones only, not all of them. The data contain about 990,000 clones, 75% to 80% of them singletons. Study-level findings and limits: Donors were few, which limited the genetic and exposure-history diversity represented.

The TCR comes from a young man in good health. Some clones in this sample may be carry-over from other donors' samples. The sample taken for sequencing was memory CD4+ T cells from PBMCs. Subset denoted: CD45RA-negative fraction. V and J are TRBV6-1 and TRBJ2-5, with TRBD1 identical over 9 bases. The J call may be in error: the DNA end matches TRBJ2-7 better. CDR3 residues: CASSYKGQGYEQYF. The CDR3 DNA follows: TGTGCCAGCAGTTATAAGGGACAGGGCTACGAGCAGTACTTC.